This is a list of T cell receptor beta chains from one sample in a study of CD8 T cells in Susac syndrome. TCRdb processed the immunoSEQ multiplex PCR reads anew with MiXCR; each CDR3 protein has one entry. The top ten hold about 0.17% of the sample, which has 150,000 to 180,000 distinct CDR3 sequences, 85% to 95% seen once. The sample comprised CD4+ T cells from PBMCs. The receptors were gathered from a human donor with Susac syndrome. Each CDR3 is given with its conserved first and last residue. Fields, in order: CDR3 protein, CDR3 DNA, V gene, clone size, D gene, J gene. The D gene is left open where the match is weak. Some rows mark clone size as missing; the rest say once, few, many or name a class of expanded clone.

CASSQETQYF TGTGCCAGCAGTCAAGAGACCCAGTACTTC TRBV3-1 few NA TRBJ2-5
CASSQPPGSYEQYF TGTGCCAGCAGCCAACCCCCAGGGTCCTACGAGCAGTACTTC TRBV5-6 NA NA TRBJ2-7
CSARSARGAHNEQFF TGCAGTGCTAGATCTGCAAGGGGGGCCCACAATGAGCAGTTCTTC TRBV20-1 NA NA TRBJ2-1
CASSILGRGTEAFF TGTGCCAGTAGTATTCTGGGAAGGGGCACTGAAGCTTTCTTT TRBV19 NA NA TRBJ1-1
CASSHTWDTEAFF TGTGCCAGCAGTCATACATGGGACACTGAAGCTTTCTTT TRBV27 NA NA TRBJ1-1
CASSEGNQPQHF TGTGCCAGTAGCGAAGGCAATCAGCCCCAGCATTTT TRBV19 few NA TRBJ1-5
CSVTGGGNEQFF TGCAGCGTTACGGGGGGGGGCAATGAGCAGTTCTTC TRBV29-1 NA TRBD2 TRBJ2-1
CASSHRSPLHF TGTGCCAGCAGCCACAGATCACCCCTCCACTTT TRBV14 NA NA TRBJ1-6
CSAYSGNTIYF TGCAGTGCCTACTCTGGAAACACCATATATTTT TRBV20-1 NA NA TRBJ1-3
CASSKKGEQYF TGTGCCAGCAGCAAAAAAGGCGAGCAGTACTTC TRBV7-9 NA NA TRBJ2-7
CASSRGQGSQETQYF TGTGCCAGCAGCCGAGGACAGGGATCCCAAGAGACCCAGTACTTC TRBV7-2 once TRBD1 TRBJ2-5
CASSPVGDTIYF TGTGCCAGCAGCCCAGTGGGCGACACCATATATTTT TRBV4-2 NA NA TRBJ1-3
CASSQDAVIGATNNEQFF TGTGCCAGCAGCCAAGACGCCGTTATCGGGGCGACGAACAATGAGCAGTTCTTC TRBV3-1 NA NA TRBJ2-1
CASSQVWLSGANVLTF TGTGCCAGCAGCCAAGTGTGGCTATCTGGGGCCAACGTCCTGACTTTC TRBV3-1 once NA TRBJ2-6
CASSAGEWYGYTF TGTGCCAGCAGCGCGGGGGAGTGGTATGGCTACACCTTC TRBV27 once NA TRBJ1-2
CASSTQGAPGANVLTF TGTGCCAGCTCAACACAGGGGGCGCCTGGGGCCAACGTCCTGACTTTC TRBV18 NA TRBD1 TRBJ2-6
CSVESGQYGYTF TGCAGCGTTGAGTCGGGACAGTATGGCTACACCTTC TRBV29-1 NA TRBD1 TRBJ1-2
CSAYLISGSSYEQYF TGCAGTGCTTACCTCATTAGCGGGAGCTCCTACGAGCAGTACTTC TRBV20-1 NA TRBD2 TRBJ2-7
CSVSFPTVNTEAFF TGCAGCGTATCATTTCCGACGGTGAACACTGAAGCTTTCTTT TRBV29-1 NA NA TRBJ1-1
CASSYREGDTQYF TGTGCCAGCAGTTACAGGGAAGGAGATACGCAGTATTTT TRBV12-3/TRBV12-4 NA NA TRBJ2-3
CASSVTEGETQYF TGTGCCAGCAGCGTGACAGAAGGGGAGACCCAGTACTTC TRBV21-1 NA NA TRBJ2-5
CSAQPSDSNQPQHF TGCAGTGCCCAACCCTCCGATAGCAATCAGCCCCAGCATTTT TRBV20-1 NA NA TRBJ1-5
CASSPGTSARIYYNEQFF TGTGCCAGCAGTCCCGGGACTAGCGCCAGAATCTACTACAATGAGCAGTTCTTC TRBV6-2/TRBV6-3 once TRBD2 TRBJ2-1
CASSPTGTVYNEQFF TGTGCCAGCAGCCCGACAGGGACCGTATACAATGAGCAGTTCTTC TRBV3-1 once TRBD1 TRBJ2-1
CSAPRATQYF TGCAGTGCCCCTCGAGCTACCCAGTACTTC TRBV20-1 NA NA TRBJ2-5
CASSLEDGSYEQYF TGCGCCAGCAGCTTGGAGGACGGGTCCTACGAGCAGTACTTC TRBV5-1 NA NA TRBJ2-7
CSAEMGLAGAGETQYF TGCAGTGCTGAGATGGGACTAGCGGGGGCCGGGGAGACCCAGTACTTC TRBV20-1 NA TRBD2 TRBJ2-5
CASSLPRTGGITDTQYF TGTGCCAGCAGCCTACCCCGGACAGGGGGCATCACAGATACGCAGTATTTT TRBV4-2 NA TRBD1 TRBJ2-3
CASSLGDRGYEQFF TGTGCCAGCAGTTTAGGGGACAGGGGGTATGAGCAGTTCTTC TRBV12-3/TRBV12-4 NA TRBD1 TRBJ2-1
CASSHRTSGRTDTQYF TGTGCCAGCAGTCATCGGACTAGCGGGCGCACAGATACGCAGTATTTT TRBV3-1 NA TRBD2 TRBJ2-3
CASRSGGTGNTIYF TGTGCCAGCCGGTCTGGGGGCACTGGAAACACCATATATTTT TRBV6-6 NA NA TRBJ1-3
CASSSLDRNYGYTF TGCGCCAGCAGCAGCCTGGACAGAAACTATGGCTACACCTTC TRBV5-1 NA NA TRBJ1-2
CASSVTGGSSPLHF TGTGCCAGCAGCGTAACAGGGGGAAGTTCACCCCTCCACTTT TRBV9 NA TRBD1 TRBJ1-6
CATSKTSGGTGPYTDTQYF TGTGCCACCAGTAAGACTAGCGGGGGGACAGGCCCTTACACAGATACGCAGTATTTT TRBV15 NA TRBD2 TRBJ2-3
CASSQARAQGTEAFF TGCGCCAGCAGCCAAGCCCGAGCGCAGGGCACTGAAGCTTTCTTT TRBV4-1 NA NA TRBJ1-1
CASSLAGALSYEQYF TGTGCCAGCAGCTTGGCAGGGGCCCTCTCCTACGAGCAGTACTTC TRBV5-4 NA NA TRBJ2-7
CSVQNTEAFF TGCAGCGTTCAGAACACTGAAGCTTTCTTT TRBV29-1 NA NA TRBJ1-1
CSARGEAAGNFNEQFF TGCAGTGCTAGAGGGGAGGCTGCAGGGAACTTCAATGAGCAGTTCTTC TRBV20-1 NA NA TRBJ2-1
CSASQPHNEQFF TGCAGTGCTAGCCAGCCACACAATGAGCAGTTCTTC TRBV20-1 NA NA TRBJ2-1
CASSLRTNPATDTQYF TGTGCCAGCAGCCTACGGACTAACCCCGCCACAGATACGCAGTATTTT TRBV5-4 NA NA TRBJ2-3
CSAPLWPSLGETQYF TGCAGTGCTCCGCTTTGGCCCTCCCTGGGAGAGACCCAGTACTTC TRBV20-1 NA NA TRBJ2-5
CASSSNGGSEAFF TGTGCCAGCAGCTCCAACGGAGGGAGTGAAGCTTTCTTT TRBV7-9 NA NA TRBJ1-1
CASSLDRTEQFF TGTGCCAGCAGCCTCGATAGGACTGAGCAGTTCTTC TRBV4-2 NA NA TRBJ2-1
CSARDPLAGGRETQYF TGCAGTGCTAGAGATCCCCTAGCGGGGGGCCGGGAGACCCAGTACTTC TRBV20-1 NA TRBD2 TRBJ2-5
CASSVTPSVDTQYF TGTGCCAGCAGCGTTACTCCTAGCGTAGATACGCAGTATTTT TRBV9 NA NA TRBJ2-3